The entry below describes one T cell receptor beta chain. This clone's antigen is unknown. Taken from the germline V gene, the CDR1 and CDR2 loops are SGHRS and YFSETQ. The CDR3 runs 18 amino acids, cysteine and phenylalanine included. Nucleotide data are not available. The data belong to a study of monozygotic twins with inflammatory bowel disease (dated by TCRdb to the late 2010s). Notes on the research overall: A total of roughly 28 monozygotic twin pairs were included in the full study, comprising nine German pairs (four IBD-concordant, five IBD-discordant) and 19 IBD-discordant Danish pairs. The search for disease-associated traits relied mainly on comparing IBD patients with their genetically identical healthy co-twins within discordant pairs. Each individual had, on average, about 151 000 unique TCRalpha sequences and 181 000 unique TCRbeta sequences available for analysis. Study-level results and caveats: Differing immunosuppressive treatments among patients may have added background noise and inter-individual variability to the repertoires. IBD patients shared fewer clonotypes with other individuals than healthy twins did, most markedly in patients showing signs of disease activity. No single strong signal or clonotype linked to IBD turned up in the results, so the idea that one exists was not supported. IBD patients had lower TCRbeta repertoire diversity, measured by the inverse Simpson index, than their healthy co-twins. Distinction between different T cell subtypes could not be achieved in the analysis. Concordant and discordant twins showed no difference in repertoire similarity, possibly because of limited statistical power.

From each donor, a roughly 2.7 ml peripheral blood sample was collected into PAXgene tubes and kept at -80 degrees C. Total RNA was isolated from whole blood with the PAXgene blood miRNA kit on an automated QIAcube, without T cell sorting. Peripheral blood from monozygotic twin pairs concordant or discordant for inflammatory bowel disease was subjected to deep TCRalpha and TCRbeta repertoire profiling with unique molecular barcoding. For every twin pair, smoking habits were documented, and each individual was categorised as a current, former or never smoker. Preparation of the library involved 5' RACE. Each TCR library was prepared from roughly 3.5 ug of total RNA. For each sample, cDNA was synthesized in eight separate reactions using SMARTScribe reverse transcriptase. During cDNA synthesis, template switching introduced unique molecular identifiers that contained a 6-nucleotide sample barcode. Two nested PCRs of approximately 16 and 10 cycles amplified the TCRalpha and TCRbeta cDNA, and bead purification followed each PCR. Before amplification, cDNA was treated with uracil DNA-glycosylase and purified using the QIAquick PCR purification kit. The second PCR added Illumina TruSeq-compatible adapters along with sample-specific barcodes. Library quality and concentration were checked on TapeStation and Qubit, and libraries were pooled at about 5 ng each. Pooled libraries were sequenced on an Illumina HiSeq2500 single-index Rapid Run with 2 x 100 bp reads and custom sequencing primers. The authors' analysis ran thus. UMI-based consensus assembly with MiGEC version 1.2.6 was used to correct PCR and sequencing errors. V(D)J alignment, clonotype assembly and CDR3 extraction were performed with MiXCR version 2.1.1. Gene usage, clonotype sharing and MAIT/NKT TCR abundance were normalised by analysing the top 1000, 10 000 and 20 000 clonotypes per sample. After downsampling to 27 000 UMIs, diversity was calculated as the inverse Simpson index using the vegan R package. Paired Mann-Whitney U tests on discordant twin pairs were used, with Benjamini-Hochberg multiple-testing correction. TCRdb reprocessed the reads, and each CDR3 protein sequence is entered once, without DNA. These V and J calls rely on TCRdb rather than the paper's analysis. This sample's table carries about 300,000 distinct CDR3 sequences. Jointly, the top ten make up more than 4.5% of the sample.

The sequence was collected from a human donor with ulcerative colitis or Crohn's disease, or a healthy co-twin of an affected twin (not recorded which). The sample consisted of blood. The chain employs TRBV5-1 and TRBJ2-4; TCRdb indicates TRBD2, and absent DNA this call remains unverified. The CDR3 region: CASSKGLAGTLAKNIQYF. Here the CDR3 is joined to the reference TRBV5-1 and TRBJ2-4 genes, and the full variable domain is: KAGVTQTPRYLIKTRGQQVTLSCSPISGHRSVSWYQQTPGQGLQFLFEYFSETQRNKGNFPGRFSGRQFSNSRSEMNVSTLELGDSALYLCASSKGLAGTLAKNIQYFGAGTRLSVL.